Following are 20 T cell receptor beta chains from one sample sequenced in a study of CXCR3-negative and CXCR3-positive naive CD8 T cells. The study, taken as a whole, reports: For CXCR3-positive naive cells, TRB CDR3s were more hydrophobic than those of CXCR3-negative naive cells.

Antigens of these TCRs are unknown. The authors prepared UMI-labeled TRB cDNA libraries by 5' RACE. TCRdb reprocessed the 5' RACE reads; each CDR3 protein has one entry and no DNA is given. This sample's clone table lists about 120,000 distinct CDR3 sequences. The sample taken for sequencing was naive CXCR3+ CD8+ T cells from blood. The subset denotes: CD45RO-CCR7+CD27+CD95- naive CD8+ T cells expressing CXCR3 (TNR3+). These receptors were taken from a human donor in good health. Some clones in this sample may be carry-over from other donors' samples.

The CDR3 region is CASSLSHGRHEQYF. This chain uses TRBV12-3 or TRBV12-4 with TRBJ2-7. This CDR3 contains 14 residues.

The rearrangement joins TRBV11-2 to TRBJ2-1; TCRdb names TRBD2, which stays unverified in the absence of DNA. CDR3 length: 14 amino acids. Germline V gene data show CDR1 as SGHAT and CDR2 as FQNNGV. This CDR3 reads CASSFGGLNNEQFF.

This chain connects TRBV7-6 to TRBJ1-1; TCRdb calls TRBD1, which cannot be checked without DNA. The CDR3 is made up of 15 amino acids. Germline CDR1 SGHVS, CDR2 FNYEAQ. CDR3: CASSSRQGLSTEAFF.

CDR3 loop: CASSPERGISYEQYF. The chain is built from TRBV9 and TRBJ2-7; absent DNA, TCRdb's TRBD1 call cannot be checked. This CDR3 is built from 15 residues. CDR1 is SGDLS and CDR2 is YYNGEE in the germline V gene.

The rearrangement uses TRBV5-1 and TRBJ2-1; the D call from TCRdb, TRBD1, cannot be confirmed without DNA. Germline V gene sequence: CDR1 SGHRS, CDR2 YFSETQ. CDR3 length: 15 residues. The CDR3 loop is CASSLQGGPPNEQLF.

The chain carries TRBV29-1 and TRBJ2-3; TCRdb reports TRBD2, a call that lacks DNA to check it against. Germline CDR1 is SQVTM and CDR2 is ANQGSEA. This CDR3 region has 17 residues. The CDR3 loop reads CSVEDWGTSGWRDTQYF.

The chain has TRBV7-2 and TRBJ1-6; absent DNA, TCRdb's TRBD1 call cannot be checked. The CDR3 has 16 residues. The germline V gene has CDR1 SGHTA and CDR2 FQGNSA. This chain's CDR3 is CASSLSQGLDNSPLHF.

The chain combines TRBV11-2 with TRBJ2-1; TCRdb reports TRBD2, a call that lacks DNA to check it against. The CDR3 covers 13 residues. The V gene's germline CDR1 is SGHAT and CDR2 FQNNGV. Here the CDR3 reads CASSLWEVSEQFF.

This chain joins TRBV28 and TRBJ1-1; as DNA is missing, the TRBD1 call by TCRdb cannot be tested. Germline lookup yields CDR1 MDHEN and CDR2 SYDVKM. This CDR3 spans 20 amino acids. This CDR3 is CASSNSERVGLSAPNTEAFF.

The V and J genes are TRBV29-1 and TRBJ2-1; TCRdb gives TRBD1 as the D gene, but with no DNA this cannot be confirmed. Germline assignment: CDR1 SQVTM and CDR2 ANQGSEA. The CDR3 covers 15 residues. The CDR3 region is CSVEADRVAYNEQFF.

The chain combines TRBV18 with TRBJ1-1; there is no DNA to check the TCRdb D call of TRBD1. This CDR3 is built from 14 residues. The germline gives CDR1 KGHSH, CDR2 LQKENI. The CDR3 reads CASSAGQVQPEAFF.

The genes are TRBV4-1 and TRBJ2-3; checking the TCRdb D call of TRBD2 is not possible without DNA. The CDR3 is made up of 16 amino acids. CDR1 is MGHRA and CDR2 is YSYEKL in the germline V gene. Here the CDR3 reads CASSRGTSGGVDTQYF.

The chain carries TRBV6-2 or TRBV6-3 and TRBJ1-1; TCRdb picks TRBD1, but there is no DNA to check that call. Germline values: CDR1 MNHEY, CDR2 SVGEGT. This CDR3 comprises 14 residues. The CDR3 reads CASRSRGLNTEAFF.

V and J are TRBV19 and TRBJ1-1; there is no DNA to check the TCRdb D call of TRBD1. This CDR3 is 14 amino acids long. Germline V gene data show CDR1 as LNHDA and CDR2 as SQIVND (reference sequence). The CDR3 reads CASTLQGASTEAFF.

The rearrangement joins TRBV11-2 to TRBJ2-7. CDR3 length: 15 residues. Germline V gene data show CDR1 as SGHAT and CDR2 as FQNNGV. The CDR3: CASSSVDVSSYEQYF.

The chain joins TRBV6-5 to TRBJ2-5; absent DNA, TCRdb's TRBD1 call cannot be checked. The CDR3 totals 16 residues. Germline lookup yields CDR1 MNHEY and CDR2 SVGAGI. CDR3 residues: CASGYVFGESGGTQYF.

This chain links TRBV12-3 or TRBV12-4 with TRBJ1-5. This CDR3 contains 14 residues. This CDR3 is CASSSEGRIDPQHF.

The chain employs TRBV29-1 and TRBJ2-2; as DNA is missing, the TRBD2 call by TCRdb cannot be tested. This CDR3 comprises 17 residues. Germline V gene lookup returns CDR1 SQVTM and CDR2 ANQGSEA. The CDR3 protein is CSVGTSGRPKNTGELFF.

The genes are TRBV29-1 and TRBJ2-3. Germline-derived CDR1 and CDR2 are SQVTM and ANQGSEA. This CDR3 has 11 residues. The CDR3: CSVEVPDTQYF.

J is TRBJ1-5 and V is TRBV19; the D call from TCRdb, TRBD1, cannot be confirmed without DNA. CDR3 size: 14 residues. In germline, CDR1 is LNHDA, CDR2 SQIVND (reference sequence). The CDR3 sequence: CASHAGTSNQPQHF.